Sequencing of this TCR beta chain was carried out in a study of response to subunit inactivated influenza vaccine. This clonotype was counted a few times. In germline, CDR1 is SGHDT, CDR2 YYEEEE. Trimming cost V 3 bases and J 3 bases; bases outside gene matches: 13. The CDR3 runs 19 residues. Via MiXCR, TCRdb re-called the RT-PCR reads, giving one row per CDR3 protein. Of about 570,000 distinct CDR3 sequences detected, approximately 10% appear once; the ten largest clones hold 9.5% to 11%. These data were likewise used in another study, on T cells expressing NK-cell markers. As that report states: The authors made TCR beta cDNA libraries by 5'RACE template switching. This switching added a universal primer site and UMIs. TCR beta repertoires came from sorted CD3+CD56+NKG2C+, CD3+CD56+NKG2C- and CD3+CD56-NKG2C+ T cells. The study sequenced eight donors, seven HCMV-seropositive and one seronegative. As a fraction of CD8+ T cells, dominant NKG2C+ clonotypes reached about 1.0-8% in about six donors. The CD3+CD56-NKG2C+ fraction was also led by these clonotypes in a handful of donors.

The sample consisted of PBMCs from blood, taken on the day of vaccination. This receptor was taken from a man aged 50 to 60 who received an inactivated influenza vaccine. The chain combines TRBV5-6 with TRBJ2-3; 13 nucleotides agree with TRBD2. CDR3 nucleotide sequence: TGTGCCAGCAGCTCTCTCGGGACTAGCGGGGTAGGAAGAACAGATACGCAGTATTTT. It is translated as CASSSLGTSGVGRTDTQYF.